Listed here are 16 T cell receptor beta chains from one sample, sequenced in a study of CD8+ T cells in alopecia areata. RNA extraction was followed by reverse transcription into cDNA, which acted as the sequencing template. Assay: immunoSEQ multiplex PCR; the TCRdb copy retains only in-frame clones and omits some. Among about 160,000 clones listed, just over 65% were seen once. Stated treatment: oral pan-JAK inhibitor, 5-10 mg twice daily. Sequences were derived from CD4+ T cells sorted from blood, sampled at week 4, from a patient treated with tofacitinib. Every receptor here comes from a human donor with alopecia areata.

The CDR3 region is CSVSILAGQFF. For the CDR3, the DNA is TGCAGCGTGTCCATCCTAGCAGGCCAGTTCTTC. The chain employs TRBV29-1 and TRBJ2-1; TRBD2 might be the D (5 bases). The CDR3 is 11 residues long. CDR1 and CDR2 (germline): SQVTM, ANQGSEA. Deletions cut 6 bases from V and 13 bases from J, with 16 bases between.

This clone has a single count. CDR3 DNA: TGTGCCAGCAGCTTAGTCGGGGGCGGGGAGCAGTACTTC. Its protein product is CASSLVGGGEQYF. This sequence joins TRBV7-8 and TRBJ2-7; D may correspond to TRBD1 or TRBD2 (6 bases each). The CDR3 loop spans 13 amino acids. V gave up 1 base and J gave up 7 bases, with 11 bases separating them. Germline V gene sequence: CDR1 SGHVS, CDR2 FQNEAQ.

This clone has only one observation. The V gene is TRBV29-1, the J gene TRBJ2-7, with D possibly being TRBD1 or TRBD2 (5 bases each). The CDR3 sequence is 12 residues long. Germline CDR1 SQVTM, CDR2 ANQGSEA. V was cut by 6 bases and J by 3 bases, with 12 bases left in between. The CDR3 region is CSVDRDGYEQYF. For the CDR3, the DNA is TGCAGCGTAGATCGGGACGGCTACGAGCAGTACTTC.

A single count supports this clone. The CDR3 region is CASSVTGDNSPLHF. The CDR3 coding sequence is TGTGCCAGCAGTGTGACAGGGGACAATTCACCCCTCCACTTT. The chain combines TRBV6-1 with TRBJ1-6; 8 bases agree with TRBD1. The CDR3 consists of 14 residues. CDR1 and CDR2 (germline): MNHNS, SASEGT. Unmatched junction bases numbered 3, after V lost 4 bases and J lost 7 bases.

This clone showed up just a few times. For the CDR3, the DNA is TGTGCCAGTAGCCTTCACAGGGAGAACACTGAAGCTTTCTTT. Translated: CASSLHRENTEAFF. The chain recombines TRBV19 with TRBJ1-1, with D possibly being TRBD1 (6 bases). The V end lost 6 bases, the J end lost 1 base, and 12 bases lay between the germline ends. The CDR3 is 14 residues long. Germline CDR1 is LNHDA and CDR2 is SQIVND (reference sequence).

The chain carries TRBV18 and TRBJ2-5; D ambiguous. The CDR3 runs 13 residues. The germline V and J ends were trimmed by 3 bases and 1 base, with 6 bases remaining between them. CDR1 and CDR2 (germline): KGHSH, LQKENI. The CDR3 region is CASSPVSQETQYF. For the CDR3, the DNA is TGTGCCAGCTCACCGGTGAGCCAAGAGACCCAGTACTTC.

In this sample, this clone turned up a few times. The genes are TRBV7-3 and TRBJ1-1, with D hard to call. The CDR3 has 13 amino acids. Germline CDR1 and CDR2: SGHTA and FQGTGA. Trimming stripped 5 bases from V and 1 base from J, with 8 bases between. CDR3 loop: CASSAWGNTEAFF. CDR3 nucleotide sequence: TGTGCCAGCAGCGCCTGGGGGAACACTGAAGCTTTCTTT. Filled out from reference TRBV7-3 and TRBJ1-1, the complete variable domain reads GAGVSQTPSNKVTEKGKYVELRCDPISGHTALYWYRQSLGQGPEFLIYFQGTGAADDSGLPNDRFFAVRPEGSVSTLKIQRTERGDSAVYLCASSAWGNTEAFFGQGTRLTVV.

CDR3: CAIRGDTEETQYF. In DNA, the CDR3 is TGTGCCATCAGGGGGGACACGGAGGAGACCCAGTACTTC. The chain employs TRBV10-3 and TRBJ2-5; TRBD1 might be the D (6 bases). Trimming pared 6 bases from V and 5 bases from J, leaving 13 bases between. The length of the CDR3 is 13 residues. Germline V gene sequence: CDR1 ENHRY, CDR2 SYGVKD.

This sequence joins TRBV29-1 and TRBJ2-5; D tentatively reads TRBD1 or TRBD2 (5 bases each). The germline CDR1 and CDR2 sequences are SQVTM and ANQGSEA. There are 13 residues in the CDR3. Trimming removed 4 bases from V and 5 bases from J, with 14 bases in between. The CDR3 spells CSVAWGRRETQYF. Here the CDR3 DNA reads TGCAGCGTTGCTTGGGGCCGGAGGGAGACCCAGTACTTC.

The chain joins TRBV5-6 to TRBJ2-2; D is possibly TRBD1 (6 bases). Trimming stripped 1 base from V and 3 bases from J, with 10 bases between. This CDR3 contains 15 residues. Germline CDR1 is SGHDT and CDR2 is YYEEEE. The CDR3 sequence is CASSLMSGDTGELFF. CDR3 sequence (DNA): TGTGCCAGCAGCTTGATGTCAGGGGACACCGGGGAGCTGTTTTTT. The variable domain in full, completed from reference TRBV5-6 and TRBJ2-2, reads DAGVTQSPTHLIKTRGQQVTLRCSPKSGHDTVSWYQQALGQGPQFIFQYYEEEERQRGNFPDRFSGHQFPNYSSELNVNALLLGDSALYLCASSLMSGDTGELFFGEGSRLTVL.

The chain has TRBV9 and TRBJ1-2, with no clear D. Germline V gene lookup returns CDR1 SGDLS and CDR2 YYNGEE. The V gene lost 4 bases and the J gene lost 0 bases, with 13 bases spanning the gap. The CDR3 contains 15 residues. CDR3 nucleotides: TGTGCCAGCAGCCCCGATGAGGGTCCTAACTATGGCTACACCTTC. Encoded protein: CASSPDEGPNYGYTF.

This chain joins TRBV2 and TRBJ2-7, with 8 bases that match TRBD1. Trimming cost V 6 bases and J 0 bases; bases outside gene matches: 4. The CDR3 runs 14 residues. Per germline, CDR1 SNHLY and CDR2 FYNNEI. CDR3 protein: CASRAQGGSYEQYF. CDR3 DNA sequence: TGTGCCAGCAGGGCACAGGGGGGCTCCTACGAGCAGTACTTC.

V usage is TRBV10-3 and J usage is TRBJ1-2; D is perhaps TRBD1 (6 bases). The CDR3 runs 14 residues. The ends were cut back, 4 bases at V and 8 bases at J, with 17 bases in the middle. Germline CDR1 is ENHRY and CDR2 is SYGVKD. The CDR3 region has the DNA TGTGCCATCAGTGTCCCCGACAGGACGGGAGGCTACACCTTC. This codes for CAISVPDRTGGYTF.

This clone was observed a handful of times. This chain links TRBV29-1 with TRBJ2-1; D is possibly TRBD1 (6 bases). This CDR3 has 13 residues. Looked up from germline, CDR1 is SQVTM and CDR2 is ANQGSEA. The germline V and J ends were trimmed by 8 bases and 3 bases, with 14 bases remaining between them. DNA for the CDR3: TGCAGCTCCGGTGAGGACAGCTACAATGAGCAGTTCTTC. Its protein product is CSSGEDSYNEQFF.

The rearrangement joins TRBV5-1 to TRBJ1-1, with D perhaps matching TRBD1 (5 bases). Deletions cut 0 bases from V and 7 bases from J, with 13 bases between. CDR1 is SGHRS and CDR2 is YFSETQ in the germline V gene. The CDR3 is made up of 14 amino acids. The CDR3 nucleotides are TGCGCCAGCAGCTTGGCCAGGGTAGGCGGTGAAGCTTTCTTT. Translated: CASSLARVGGEAFF. Based on the CDR3 plus reference TRBV5-1 and TRBJ1-1, the full variable domain is KAGVTQTPRYLIKTRGQQVTLSCSPISGHRSVSWYQQTPGQGLQFLFEYFSETQRNKGNFPGRFSGRQFSNSRSEMNVSTLELGDSALYLCASSLARVGGEAFFGQGTRLTVV.

The chain employs TRBV25-1 and TRBJ2-7; 7 nucleotides agree with TRBD1. After removal of 5 bases from V and 5 bases from J, the junction contained 6 bases not matched to a gene. The CDR3 covers 13 residues. The germline CDR1 and CDR2 sequences are MGHDK and SYGVNS. CDR3 in DNA: TGTGCCAGCAGTTGGACAGGAGCCAACGAGCAGTACTTC. Protein product: CASSWTGANEQYF.